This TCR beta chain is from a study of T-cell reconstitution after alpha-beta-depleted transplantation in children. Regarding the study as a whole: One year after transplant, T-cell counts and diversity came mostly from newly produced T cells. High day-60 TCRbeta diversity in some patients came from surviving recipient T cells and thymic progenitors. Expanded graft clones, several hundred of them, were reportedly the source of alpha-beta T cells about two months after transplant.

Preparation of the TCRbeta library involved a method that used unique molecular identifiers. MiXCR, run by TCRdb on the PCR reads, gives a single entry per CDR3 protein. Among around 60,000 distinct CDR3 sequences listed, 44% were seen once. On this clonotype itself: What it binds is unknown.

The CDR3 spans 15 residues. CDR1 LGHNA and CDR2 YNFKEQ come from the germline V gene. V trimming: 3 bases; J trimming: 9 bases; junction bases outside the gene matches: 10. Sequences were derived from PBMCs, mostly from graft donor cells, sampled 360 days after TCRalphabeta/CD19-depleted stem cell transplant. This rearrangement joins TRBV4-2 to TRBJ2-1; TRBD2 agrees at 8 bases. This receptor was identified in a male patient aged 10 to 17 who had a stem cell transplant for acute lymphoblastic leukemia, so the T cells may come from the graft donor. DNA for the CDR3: TGTGCCAGCAGCCAGATTACTAGCGGCCGTATTGAGCAGTTCTTC. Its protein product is CASSQITSGRIEQFF.